This TCR beta chain was sequenced in a study of blood T cell repertoires in COVID-19. In the study overall: Researchers got acute and convalescent COVID-19 samples from the United States, Italy and Spain. In each case, the material was cDNA or gDNA derived from T cells, B-cell-depleted T cells, or PBMCs.

The CDR3 contains 15 residues. Looked up from germline, CDR1 is KGHSH and CDR2 is LQKENI. After removal of 2 bases from V and 4 bases from J, the junction contained 4 bases not matched to a gene. Authors' data handling: Using reference gene primer amplification, nucleated cell counts were estimated. Repertoires were generated with immunoSEQ multiplex PCR, while TCRdb's copy carries only in-frame clones and drops some. That table gives V, J and clone size, and the DNA gave D and trimming. The table shows 120,000 or so clones, with under 95% occurring only once. The rearrangement joins TRBV18 to TRBJ2-1; 8 positions agree with TRBD1. The receptor was isolated from a man between 50 and 59 years old with active COVID-19. The specimen was peripheral blood. Here the CDR3 reads CASSPVTGGYNEQFF. In nucleotides, the CDR3 is TGTGCCAGCTCACCAGTAACAGGGGGATACAATGAGCAGTTCTTC.